This TCR beta chain came from a study of blood T cell repertoires in COVID-19. For the study at large: Both acute and convalescent COVID-19 samples were obtained from the United States, Italy and Spain. PBMCs, B-cell-depleted T cells, or T cells provided the cDNA or gDNA that made up the material.

Per the authors' pipeline: Reference gene primer amplification gave estimated nucleated cell counts. Clones were sequenced by immunoSEQ multiplex PCR, and TCRdb holds only the in-frame ones, with some missing. V, J and clone size are those of that table, while D and trimming were read from the DNA. The sample includes around 60,000 clones, around 79% seen only once; the top ten take around 32%. Germline lookup yields CDR1 LGHNT and CDR2 FRNRAP. This CDR3 region has 17 residues. V dropped 1 base and J dropped 1; count of bases not matched to a gene: 10. Sequencing used peripheral blood. This TCR was sampled from a human donor in a cohort sampled during active COVID-19. This chain links TRBV12-5 with TRBJ2-7; the match to TRBD2 covers 7 bases. The CDR3 DNA sequence: TGTGCTAGTGGTTTGGCCTCACGCGGGGGTAGATCCTACGAGCAGTACTTC. The encoded protein is CASGLASRGGRSYEQYF.